These 10 T cell receptor beta chains came from one sample sequenced in a study of blood T cell repertoires in COVID-19. The assay was immunoSEQ multiplex PCR, and TCRdb's table has in-frame clones only and misses some. The table lists hundreds of thousands of clones, around nine tenths of them singletons. The source material was peripheral blood. Receptor source: a woman aged 25 to 45 with COVID-19, enrolled during active disease.

The CDR3 sequence is CASLRTLTYNEQFF. DNA of the CDR3: TGTGCCAGCCTTCGGACTCTTACCTACAATGAGCAGTTCTTC. The chain combines TRBV5-6 with TRBJ2-1; TRBD2 might be the D (5 bases). The CDR3 extends over 14 amino acids. From germline, CDR1 is SGHDT and CDR2 YYEEEE. V shed 7 bases and J shed 2 bases, with 13 bases lying between them. Full variable domain (remainder filled in from reference TRBV5-6 and TRBJ2-1): DAGVTQSPTHLIKTRGQQVTLRCSPKSGHDTVSWYQQALGQGPQFIFQYYEEEERQRGNFPDRFSGHQFPNYSSELNVNALLLGDSALYLCASLRTLTYNEQFFGPGTRLTVL.

Points on this clone: Other DNA sequences from this sample encode an identical CDR3 as well. This chain's CDR3 is CASSLGAGYGYTF. The CDR3 DNA follows: TGTGCCAGCAGCTTAGGAGCAGGGTACGGCTACACCTTC. The chain is built from TRBV7-2 and TRBJ1-2; D may be TRBD1 (5 bases). The germline CDR1 and CDR2 sequences are SGHTA and FQGNSA. The CDR3 totals 13 residues. The V end lost 1 base, the J end lost 8 bases, and 11 bases lay between the germline ends.

This chain connects TRBV2 to TRBJ1-1; possible D gene TRBD1, 5 bases. Germline-derived CDR1 and CDR2 are SNHLY and FYNNEI. Trimming removed 9 bases at V and 4 bases at J, with 12 bases between. The CDR3 loop spans 12 amino acids. The CDR3 spells CARGGAGTEAFF. The CDR3 DNA is TGTGCCAGGGGAGGGGCGGGCACTGAAGCTTTCTTT.

This clone was found once. V usage is TRBV7-2 and J usage is TRBJ1-1; 7 bases match TRBD1. With 0 bases clipped from V and 4 bases from J, the junction kept 14 bases outside the gene matches. CDR1 is SGHTA, CDR2 FQGNSA, per germline. CDR3 size: 18 residues. CDR3 residues: CASSLALVTRGSGTEAFF. In DNA, the CDR3 is TGTGCCAGCAGCTTAGCGCTGGTTACCAGGGGGTCGGGCACTGAAGCTTTCTTT.

The CDR3: CASRSGGVNEQFF. In nucleotides, the CDR3 is TGCGCCAGCAGGAGCGGGGGCGTCAATGAGCAGTTCTTC. The rearrangement uses TRBV5-1 and TRBJ2-1; 8 bases fit TRBD2. Germline V gene lookup returns CDR1 SGHRS and CDR2 YFSETQ. V was pared by 5 bases and J by 6 bases, with 4 bases of the junction left unmatched. The CDR3 has 13 amino acids.

CDR3 in DNA: TGCGCCAGCAGCTTGCGGGGGGACGATTCCTACGAGCAGTACTTC. Translation gives CASSLRGDDSYEQYF. The chain is built from TRBV5-1 and TRBJ2-7; 7 bases are shared with TRBD2. This CDR3 has 15 amino acids. The V segment lost 1 base and the J segment 1 base; nucleotides outside the gene matches: 5. Germline-derived CDR1 and CDR2 are SGHRS and YFSETQ.

The V call is TRBV27, the J call TRBJ1-2, with TRBD1 matching over 7 bases. CDR3 length: 13 residues. The ends lost 4 bases at V and 8 bases at J; junction bases unmatched: 7. Germline V gene lookup returns CDR1 MNHEY and CDR2 SMNVEV (reference sequence). Here the CDR3 DNA reads TGTGCCAGCAGTTCCTGGACAGGTGGAGGCTACACCTTC. Protein product: CASSSWTGGGYTF.

The chain recombines TRBV19 with TRBJ2-2; 7 positions agree with TRBD1. The V gene end was trimmed by 6 bases and the J gene end by 7 bases; junction bases not matched to a gene: 8. CDR1 and CDR2 (germline): LNHDA, SQIVND (reference sequence). The CDR3 is made up of 14 amino acids. In DNA form, the CDR3 reads TGTGCCAGTAGCCTGACAGGGATAGACGGGGAGCTGTTTTTT. The encoded protein is CASSLTGIDGELFF.

The chain uses TRBV5-6 and TRBJ2-7; D might be TRBD1 (5 bases). V dropped 6 bases and J dropped 2 bases, with 18 bases sitting between them. The length of the CDR3 is 15 residues. Germline CDR1 reads SGHDT; CDR2 reads YYEEEE. The CDR3 region is CASTTTQGRAYEQYF. CDR3 sequence (DNA): TGTGCCAGCACCACCACCCAGGGAAGGGCCTACGAGCAGTACTTC.

CDR3 sequence: CAWGRERRYGYTF. The CDR3 DNA is TGTGCCTGGGGGAGGGAAAGGCGCTATGGCTACACCTTC. V gene TRBV30 combines with J gene TRBJ1-2, with unresolved D. V shed 5 bases and J shed 4 bases, with 14 bases lying between them. Germline lookup yields CDR1 GTSNPN and CDR2 SVGIG (reference sequence). This CDR3 region has 13 residues. The entire variable domain, with the rest obtained from reference TRBV30 and TRBJ1-2, is as follows: SQTIHQWPATLVQPVGSPLSLECTVEGTSNPNLYWYRQAAGRGLQLLFYSVGIGQISSEVPQNLSASRPQDRQFILSSKKLLLSDSGFYLCAWGRERRYGYTFGSGTRLTVV.